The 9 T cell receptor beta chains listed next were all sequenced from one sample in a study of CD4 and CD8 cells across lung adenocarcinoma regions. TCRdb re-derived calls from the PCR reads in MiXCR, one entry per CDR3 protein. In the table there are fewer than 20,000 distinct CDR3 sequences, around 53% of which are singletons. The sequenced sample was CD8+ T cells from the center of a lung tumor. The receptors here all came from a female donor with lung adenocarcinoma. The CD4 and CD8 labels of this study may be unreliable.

The CDR3 nucleotides read TGTGCCAGCAGCTTATCTTGGGGGCGGGAGCAGTACTTC. Translating gives CASSLSWGREQYF. V and J are TRBV7-2 and TRBJ2-5, with a possible D match to TRBD2 (7 bases). The V gene lost 2 bases and the J gene lost 11 bases, with 15 bases spanning the gap. The CDR3 is 13 amino acids. Germline-derived CDR1 and CDR2 are SGHTA and FQGNSA. The entire variable domain, with the rest obtained from reference TRBV7-2 and TRBJ2-5, is as follows: GAGVSQSPSNKVTEKGKDVELRCDPISGHTALYWYRQSLGQGLEFLIYFQGNSAPDKSGLPSDRFSAERTGGSVSTLTIQRTQQEDSAVYLCASSLSWGREQYFGPGTRLLVL.

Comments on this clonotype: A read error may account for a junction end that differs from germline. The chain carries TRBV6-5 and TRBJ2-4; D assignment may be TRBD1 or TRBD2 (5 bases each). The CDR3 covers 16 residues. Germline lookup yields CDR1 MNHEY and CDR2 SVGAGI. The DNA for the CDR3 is TGTGCCAGCAGCTACTCGGGGCTGTGCGCCAAAGATACGCAGTACTTC. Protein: CASSYSGLCAKDTQYF.

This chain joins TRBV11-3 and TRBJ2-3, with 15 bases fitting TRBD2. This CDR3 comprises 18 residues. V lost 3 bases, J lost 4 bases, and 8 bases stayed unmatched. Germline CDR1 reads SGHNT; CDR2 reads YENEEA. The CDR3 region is CASSLPGLAGGLSDTQYF. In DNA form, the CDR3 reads TGTGCCAGCAGCTTGCCGGGACTAGCGGGGGGCCTCTCAGATACGCAGTATTTT.

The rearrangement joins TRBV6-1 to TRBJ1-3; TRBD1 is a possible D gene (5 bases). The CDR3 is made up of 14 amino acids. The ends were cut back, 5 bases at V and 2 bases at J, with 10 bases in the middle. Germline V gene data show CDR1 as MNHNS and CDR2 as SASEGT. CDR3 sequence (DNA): TGTGCCAGCAGTCGGGGGAGCACTGGAAACACCATATATTTT. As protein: CASSRGSTGNTIYF.

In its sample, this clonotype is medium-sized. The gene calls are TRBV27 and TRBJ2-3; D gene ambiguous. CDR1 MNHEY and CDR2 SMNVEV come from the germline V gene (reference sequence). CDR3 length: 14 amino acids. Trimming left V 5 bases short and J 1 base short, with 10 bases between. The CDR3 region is CASSTLGRTDTQYF. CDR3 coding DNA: TGTGCCAGCAGTACCCTAGGACGCACAGATACGCAGTATTTT.

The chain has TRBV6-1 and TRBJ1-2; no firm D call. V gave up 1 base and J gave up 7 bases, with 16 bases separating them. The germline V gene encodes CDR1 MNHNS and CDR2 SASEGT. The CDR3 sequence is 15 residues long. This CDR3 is CASSEDSGWVSGYTF. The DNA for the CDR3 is TGTGCCAGCAGTGAAGATTCGGGCTGGGTCTCTGGCTACACCTTC.

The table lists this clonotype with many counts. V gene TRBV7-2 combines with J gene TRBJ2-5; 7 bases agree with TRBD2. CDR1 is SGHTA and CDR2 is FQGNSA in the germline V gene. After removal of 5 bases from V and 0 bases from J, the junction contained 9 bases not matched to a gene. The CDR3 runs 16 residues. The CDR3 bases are TGTGCCAGCAGCGAAAGGGATAGCGGGTACCAAGAGACCCAGTACTTC. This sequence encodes CASSERDSGYQETQYF.

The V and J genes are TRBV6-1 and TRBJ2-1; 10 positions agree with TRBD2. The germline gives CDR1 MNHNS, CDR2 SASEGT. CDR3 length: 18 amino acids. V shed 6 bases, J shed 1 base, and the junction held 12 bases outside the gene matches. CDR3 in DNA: TGTGCCAGCAGACTGGGGGCTAGCGGGAGATATTCCTACAATGAGCAGTTCTTC. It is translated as CASRLGASGRYSYNEQFF.

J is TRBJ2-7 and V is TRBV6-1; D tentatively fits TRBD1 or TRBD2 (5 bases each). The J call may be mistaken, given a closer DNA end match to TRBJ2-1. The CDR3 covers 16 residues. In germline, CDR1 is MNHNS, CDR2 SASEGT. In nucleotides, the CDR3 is TGTGCCAGCAGTCTAAGGGGAGACCCGGATAGGAATGAGCAGTTCTTC. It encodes CASSLRGDPDRNEQFF.